The source of this T cell receptor beta chain is a study of T cell responses to AZD1222 COVID-19 vaccine. This CDR3 has 16 residues. With 6 bases removed from V and 2 bases from J, the gap between germline ends came to 19 bases. Germline loops: CDR1 MNHEY, CDR2 SMNVEV (reference sequence). Samples with a second dose at about 4 or about 12 weeks were pooled together. In the case of this clone: Its antigen is unidentified.

Sequenced by immunoSEQ multiplex PCR; TCRdb stores in-frame clones only, minus some. The sample consists of roughly 120,000 clones, more than 70% of them appearing once. Findings and caveats of the study: Repertoires were obtained only post-peak T cell response. The donor group comprised mostly white British people and more females; the analysis possibly underestimated clonal diversity. Dominant CD4 TCR responses targeted spike regions 160-218 and 743-854.

The chain joins TRBV27 to TRBJ2-5; D may be TRBD1 (6 bases). This specimen was peripheral blood, taken 28 days after the second AZD1222 dose. The sequence was obtained from an adult who received the AZD1222 COVID-19 vaccine. CDR3 coding DNA: TGTGCCAGCAGACCGGCCGGGACACCGTCACAAGAGACCCAGTACTTC. It codes for CASRPAGTPSQETQYF.